A single sample gave rise to the 27 T cell receptor beta chains below, sequenced in a study of T cells in narcolepsy. Some clones are missing from TCRdb's copy, which holds only in-frame ones; the method was immunoSEQ multiplex PCR. The table includes under 30,000 clones, roughly 74% detected once. The sequencing sample was made of CD45RA- memory CD4+ T cells from PBMCs. The receptors here all came from a human donor with narcolepsy.

This clone appeared a few times. This rearrangement joins TRBV6-1 to TRBJ1-2; 8 bases are shared with TRBD1. This CDR3 is 14 amino acids long. The junction had 8 bases not matched to a gene; V was cut back by 6 bases and J by 5 bases. Germline CDR1 and CDR2: MNHNS and SASEGT. The CDR3 DNA follows: TGTGCCAGCAGCCCCGACAGGGGCGATTATGGCTACACCTTC. Protein: CASSPDRGDYGYTF.

J is TRBJ1-4 and V is TRBV5-1, with 7 bases fitting TRBD1. Germline CDR1 and CDR2: SGHRS and YFSETQ. The length of the CDR3 is 16 residues. V was pared by 0 bases and J by 5 bases, with 7 bases of the junction left unmatched. DNA for the CDR3: TGCGCCAGCAGCTTGGGGGAAGACAGGGTAAATGAAAAACTGTTTTTT. Protein sequence: CASSLGEDRVNEKLFF.

This chain uses TRBV30 with TRBJ1-3, with a weak D call TRBD1 (6 bases). CDR1 is GTSNPN, CDR2 SVGIG, per germline (reference sequence). The V end was cut by 0 bases, the J end by 0 bases, with 9 bases between. The CDR3 is made up of 15 amino acids. The DNA of the CDR3 is TGTGCCTGGAGTGTTGGACAGTACTCTGGAAACACCATATATTTT. As protein: CAWSVGQYSGNTIYF.

V is TRBV5-1 and J is TRBJ1-4; no clear D. The CDR3 totals 14 residues. Trimming left V 0 bases short and J 4 bases short, with 7 bases between. Germline CDR1 reads SGHRS; CDR2 reads YFSETQ. In DNA form, the CDR3 reads TGCGCCAGCAGCTTGGGCACTTATAATGAAAAACTGTTTTTT. The encoded protein is CASSLGTYNEKLFF. The full variable domain, its missing parts supplied by reference TRBV5-1 and TRBJ1-4, is KAGVTQTPRYLIKTRGQQVTLSCSPISGHRSVSWYQQTPGQGLQFLFEYFSETQRNKGNFPGRFSGRQFSNSRSEMNVSTLELGDSALYLCASSLGTYNEKLFFGSGTQLSVL.

V is TRBV7-9 and J is TRBJ2-3, with D uncertain. There are 14 residues in the CDR3. Germline CDR1 and CDR2: SEHNR and FQNEAQ (reference sequence). The ends were cut back, 2 bases at V and 0 bases at J, with 6 bases in the middle. CDR3 coding DNA: TGTGCCAGCAGCTTACCTAGAAGCACAGATACGCAGTATTTT. Protein sequence: CASSLPRSTDTQYF.

V and J are TRBV11-3 and TRBJ2-3; TRBD2 matches 9 bases. The germline V gene encodes CDR1 SGHNT and CDR2 YENEEA. The V and J ends lost 4 bases and 1 base, in that order; junction bases with no gene match: 3. The CDR3 length is 15 residues. The CDR3 region has the DNA TGTGCCAGCAGCTCCGGCGGGGGGGGCACAGATACGCAGTATTTT. Translation: CASSSGGGGTDTQYF.

V gene TRBV5-1 combines with J gene TRBJ2-3; D is unresolved. The ends were cut back, 4 bases at V and 2 bases at J, with 17 bases in the middle. The CDR3 covers 16 residues. Germline-derived CDR1 and CDR2 are SGHRS and YFSETQ. CDR3 amino acids: CASSPRAGSTTDTQYF. The CDR3, as DNA: TGCGCCAGCAGCCCCCGGGCCGGAAGTACCACAGATACGCAGTATTTT.

This clone was observed a few times. The chain uses TRBV5-4 and TRBJ2-7; TRBD2 matches 11 bases. CDR1 SGHNT and CDR2 YYREEE come from the germline V gene (reference sequence). V was clipped by 4 bases and J by 7 bases; unmatched bases: 10. This CDR3 is 15 amino acids long. CDR3 in amino acids: CASSRGGLAGLEQYF. CDR3 bases: TGTGCCAGCAGCAGGGGAGGACTAGCGGGCCTGGAGCAGTACTTC.

This clone was counted between two and nine times. The chain uses TRBV28 and TRBJ1-2; 7 bases align to TRBD1. Germline CDR1 MDHEN, CDR2 SYDVKM. CDR3 length: 11 amino acids. V shed 5 bases and J 13 bases; nucleotides not matched to a gene: 7. CDR3 residues: CASSETGQSTF. The CDR3, as DNA: TGTGCCAGCAGTGAGACAGGGCAGTCCACCTTC.

The chain combines TRBV19 with TRBJ1-1; 11 bases map to TRBD1. CDR3 length equals 15 residues. Trimming cost V 5 bases and J 3 bases; bases outside gene matches: 5. CDR1 and CDR2 (germline): LNHDA, SQIVND (reference sequence). This CDR3 reads CASSSSDRGHTEAFF. For the CDR3, the DNA is TGTGCCAGTAGTTCCTCGGACAGGGGGCACACTGAAGCTTTCTTT. Together with reference TRBV19 and TRBJ1-1, the CDR3 gives the full variable domain: DGGITQSPKYLFRKEGQNVTLSCEQNLNHDAMYWYRQDPGQGLRLIYYSQIVNDFQKGDIAEGYSVSREKKESFPLTVTSAQKNPTAFYLCASSSSDRGHTEAFFGQGTRLTVV.

The chain uses TRBV7-9 and TRBJ2-7; no clear D. Trimming shortened V by 6 bases and J by 6 bases, and 12 bases separated the two germline ends. This CDR3 is 12 amino acids long. Germline-derived CDR1 and CDR2 are SEHNR and FQNEAQ (reference sequence). CDR3 in amino acids: CASSLETSEQYF. DNA for the CDR3: TGTGCCAGCAGTCTCGAGACGTCCGAGCAGTACTTC.

The CDR3 nucleotides are TGTGCCAGCAGTTCCTACACGGATTGGGGCGAGCAGTACTTC. This gives the protein CASSSYTDWGEQYF. The rearrangement uses TRBV6-5 and TRBJ2-7; no definite D call. From germline, CDR1 is MNHEY and CDR2 SVGAGI. The CDR3 has 14 residues. V gave up 4 bases and J gave up 6 bases, with 16 bases separating them.

The rearrangement links TRBV6-5 to TRBJ1-6; D is ambiguous. Trimming left V 2 bases short and J 7 bases short, with 3 bases between. CDR1 MNHEY and CDR2 SVGAGI come from the germline V gene. This CDR3 contains 12 residues. CDR3 coding DNA: TGTGCCAGCAGTTACGGGAATTCACCCCTCCACTTT. This translates into CASSYGNSPLHF.

This chain's CDR3 is CSVELGPGFTEAFF. In nucleotides, the CDR3 is TGCAGCGTTGAACTGGGTCCGGGATTTACTGAAGCTTTCTTT. J is TRBJ1-1 and V is TRBV29-1; D remains ambiguous. CDR3 length: 14 amino acids. Germline CDR1 is SQVTM and CDR2 is ANQGSEA. With 2 bases removed from V and 5 bases from J, the gap between germline ends came to 15 bases.

CDR3 region: CASTSGVMGSPLHF. The CDR3 coding sequence is TGTGCCAGCACGTCTGGGGTGATGGGTTCACCCCTCCACTTT. The V gene is TRBV6-5, the J gene TRBJ1-6, with D unclear. The CDR3 length is 14 residues. Germline values: CDR1 MNHEY, CDR2 SVGAGI. Trimming removed 7 bases from V and 9 bases from J, with 16 bases in between.

The rearrangement joins TRBV16 to TRBJ2-6, with D tentatively TRBD1 (6 bases). V was shortened by 0 bases and J by 0 bases, with 15 bases between the two germline ends. The CDR3 is 19 residues long. Per the germline V gene, CDR1 is KGHSY and CDR2 is FQNENV. Here the CDR3 DNA reads TGTGCCAGCAGCCAATCCGGCACAGGGCTTCTCTCTGGGGCCAACGTCCTGACTTTC. It is translated as CASSQSGTGLLSGANVLTF.

The chain couples TRBV9 to TRBJ2-7, with D perhaps given as TRBD1 or TRBD2 (5 bases each). This CDR3 has 16 residues. V shed 0 bases and J shed 0 bases, with 13 bases lying between them. CDR1 and CDR2 from the germline V gene are SGDLS and YYNGEE. This CDR3 is CASSVGSRDASYEQYF. In nucleotides, the CDR3 is TGTGCCAGCAGCGTAGGTAGTCGGGACGCCTCCTACGAGCAGTACTTC.

This chain joins TRBV5-1 and TRBJ2-7, with D tentatively TRBD1 (7 bases). The V and J ends lost 0 bases and 0 bases respectively, with 13 bases between them. Germline V CDR1 and CDR2: SGHRS, YFSETQ. The CDR3 extends over 16 amino acids. CDR3 in DNA: TGCGCCAGCAGCTTGGCCCCAGGGGGGATCTCCTACGAGCAGTACTTC. Encoded protein: CASSLAPGGISYEQYF.

The rearrangement uses TRBV27 and TRBJ2-4, with a possible D match to TRBD1 (5 bases). The CDR3 totals 15 residues. The germline CDR1 and CDR2 sequences are MNHEY and SMNVEV (reference sequence). With 5 bases removed from V and 6 bases from J, the gap between germline ends came to 17 bases. The CDR3 DNA is TGTGCCAGCAGTCCCCGGACCCGGCAGGGAAACATTCAGTACTTC. Residues: CASSPRTRQGNIQYF.

This CDR3 reads CASSDRGLSGNTIYF. In DNA, the CDR3 is TGTGCCAGCAGTGACAGGGGTCTCTCTGGAAACACCATATATTTT. This sequence joins TRBV28 and TRBJ1-3, with 8 bases lining up with TRBD1. Trimming at V came to 5 bases and at J to 0 bases, leaving 3 bases not matched to a gene. The V gene's germline CDR1 is MDHEN and CDR2 SYDVKM. The CDR3 length is 15 residues.

The chain carries TRBV6-1 and TRBJ1-2; no reliable D call. Germline CDR1 and CDR2: MNHNS and SASEGT. V dropped 6 bases and J dropped 4 bases, with 18 bases sitting between them. This CDR3 has 15 amino acids. The CDR3 reads CASRPELTRLYGYTF. The CDR3 DNA sequence: TGTGCCAGCAGACCTGAGCTAACTCGCCTCTATGGCTACACCTTC.

Only a few counts were recorded for this clone. This chain joins TRBV5-1 and TRBJ2-2; D perhaps matches TRBD2 (7 bases). Germline assignment: CDR1 SGHRS and CDR2 YFSETQ. V was trimmed by 4 bases and J by 0 bases, leaving 13 bases between them. The CDR3 is made up of 16 amino acids. Here the CDR3 reads CASSVEGGANTGELFF. CDR3 sequence (DNA): TGCGCCAGCAGCGTGGAAGGGGGGGCGAACACCGGGGAGCTGTTTTTT.

This chain links TRBV9 with TRBJ2-3; the match to TRBD2 covers 8 bases. J was trimmed by 1 base and V by 1 base; bases with no gene match: 2. This CDR3 has 15 residues. Germline CDR1 SGDLS, CDR2 YYNGEE. The CDR3 sequence is CASSVSGGGTDTQYF. CDR3 sequence (DNA): TGTGCCAGCAGCGTAAGCGGGGGCGGCACAGATACGCAGTATTTT.

The V call is TRBV4-1, the J call TRBJ1-2; a possible D gene is TRBD1 (5 bases). Germline CDR1 is MGHRA and CDR2 is YSYEKL. The V end was cut by 1 base, the J end by 4 bases, with 19 bases between. The length of the CDR3 is 17 residues. CDR3 loop: CASSQATQPGRVYGYTF. CDR3 coding DNA: TGCGCCAGCAGCCAAGCGACTCAACCCGGCAGGGTCTATGGCTACACCTTC.

This rearrangement joins TRBV18 to TRBJ1-2; 9 bases match TRBD1. The germline V gene has CDR1 KGHSH and CDR2 LQKENI. The J segment lost 6 bases and the V segment lost 5 bases, leaving 4 bases of the junction unmatched. There are 13 residues in the CDR3. The CDR3 loop reads CASSAGQGDGYTF. For the CDR3, the DNA is TGTGCCAGCTCAGCGGGACAGGGAGATGGCTACACCTTC.

The genes are TRBV6-5 and TRBJ1-2, with D perhaps TRBD1 (5 bases). Germline values: CDR1 MNHEY, CDR2 SVGAGI. V lost 5 bases, J lost 2 bases, and 15 bases lay in between. CDR3 size: 15 residues. CDR3 DNA sequence: TGTGCCAGCAGTAGCTCCGGGACGGAGAACTATGGCTACACCTTC. This gives the protein CASSSSGTENYGYTF.

The chain uses TRBV7-2 and TRBJ1-5; no firm D call. CDR1 and CDR2 (germline): SGHTA, FQGNSA. There are 13 residues in the CDR3. V was clipped by 1 base and J by 5 bases, with 6 bases between them. The CDR3 DNA is TGTGCCAGCAGCTTAGGGATATATCAGCCCCAGCATTTT. Translation gives CASSLGIYQPQHF.